Below are 18 T cell receptor beta chains sequenced from a single sample in a study of sequential checkpoint blockade in melanoma. The repertoire was sequenced with immunoSEQ multiplex PCR; TCRdb's copy has only in-frame clones and lacks some. Here the sample spans 15,000 to 20,000 clones, about 25% being singletons. Treatment noted: randomized to nivolumab then ipilimumab (arm A) or the reverse (arm B). The specimen comprised tumor tissue (inferred from file names), sampled from a patient given nivolumab and ipilimumab in sequence. All receptors derive from a human donor with melanoma.

This chain uses TRBV6-8 with TRBJ1-5; D might be TRBD1 (5 bases). CDR1 is MNHGY and CDR2 is SAAAGT in the germline V gene. V was pared by 5 bases and J by 7 bases, with 12 bases between. The CDR3 has 13 amino acids. The CDR3 DNA follows: TGTGCCAGCAGTCAGGGAGTAGGGCAGCCCCAGCATTTT. This translates into CASSQGVGQPQHF.

V usage is TRBV5-1 and J usage is TRBJ2-2; D is perhaps TRBD2 (5 bases). The length of the CDR3 is 14 residues. The V gene's germline CDR1 is SGHRS and CDR2 YFSETQ. The V end lost 0 bases, the J end lost 6 bases, and 9 bases lay between the germline ends. The DNA for the CDR3 is TGCGCCAGCAGCTTGGCCAACGGGGCCGGGGAGCTGTTTTTT. It is translated as CASSLANGAGELFF.

The chain couples TRBV4-1 to TRBJ2-4; D remains ambiguous. CDR3 length: 18 amino acids. Germline V lookup: CDR1 MGHRA, CDR2 YSYEKL. The germline V and J ends were trimmed by 0 bases and 0 bases, with 15 bases remaining between them. DNA of the CDR3: TGCGCCAGCAGCCAAGACCTACATGCAACCCTAGCCAAAAACATTCAGTACTTC. Translating gives CASSQDLHATLAKNIQYF.

The gene calls are TRBV9 and TRBJ2-3; 12 bases match TRBD2. The CDR3 is 17 amino acids. V dropped 5 bases and J dropped 3; count of bases not matched to a gene: 10. Germline V gene sequence: CDR1 SGDLS, CDR2 YYNGEE. The CDR3 DNA reads TGTGCCAGCAGTGAAGACTATACTAGCGGGAGGACAGATACGCAGTATTTT. It codes for CASSEDYTSGRTDTQYF. The full variable domain, completed using reference TRBV9 and TRBJ2-3, is DSGVTQTPKHLITATGQRVTLRCSPRSGDLSVYWYQQSLDQGLQFLIQYYNGEERAKGNILERFSAQQFPDLHSELNLSSLELGDSALYFCASSEDYTSGRTDTQYFGPGTRLTVL.

This rearrangement joins TRBV19 to TRBJ2-5, with 14 bases matching TRBD2. CDR3 size: 19 residues. J was trimmed by 1 base and V by 0 bases; bases with no gene match: 7. Germline V gene lookup returns CDR1 LNHDA and CDR2 SQIVND (reference sequence). CDR3: CASSIDLRTSGRLQETQYF. CDR3 sequence (DNA): TGTGCCAGTAGTATAGATCTTCGGACTAGCGGGAGGCTCCAAGAGACCCAGTACTTC.

This clone was detected a few times. The chain uses TRBV19 and TRBJ1-1; 8 bases match TRBD1. J gave up 4 bases and V 5 bases, and 6 bases lay outside the gene matches. Germline CDR1 is LNHDA and CDR2 is SQIVND (reference sequence). This CDR3 is built from 14 residues. The CDR3 DNA reads as TGTGCCAGTAGTTACAGGGGGGTGAGCACTGAAGCTTTCTTT. Protein: CASSYRGVSTEAFF.

The rearrangement uses TRBV7-6 and TRBJ2-2; the D gene could be TRBD1 or TRBD2 (6 bases each). The CDR3 is 14 residues long. Trimming took off 3 bases at V and 3 bases at J, with 8 bases between the two ends. Germline CDR1 reads SGHVS; CDR2 reads FNYEAQ. CDR3 sequence (DNA): TGTGCCAGCAGCTTTGGGGGGCACACCGGGGAGCTGTTTTTT. It yields the protein CASSFGGHTGELFF.

V is TRBV11-3 and J is TRBJ1-1; 10 bases map to TRBD1. Germline CDR1 is SGHNT and CDR2 is YENEEA. The CDR3 has 17 amino acids. V trimming: 4 bases; J trimming: 1 base; junction bases outside the gene matches: 9. The CDR3 loop reads CASSSTDRGNRNTEAFF. As DNA, the CDR3 is TGTGCCAGCAGCTCGACGGACAGGGGGAATAGGAACACTGAAGCTTTCTTT.

V usage is TRBV30 and J usage is TRBJ1-1; 9 bases agree with TRBD1. J was trimmed by 1 base and V by 5 bases; bases with no gene match: 5. The germline V gene encodes CDR1 GTSNPN and CDR2 SVGIG (reference sequence). The CDR3 runs 14 residues. This CDR3 reads CAWGGQGANTEAFF. CDR3 nucleotide sequence: TGTGCCTGGGGGGGACAGGGCGCGAACACTGAAGCTTTCTTT.

The gene calls are TRBV28 and TRBJ2-7; D may be TRBD1 (5 bases). The germline V and J ends were trimmed by 4 bases and 2 bases, with 12 bases remaining between them. Germline V gives CDR1 MDHEN, CDR2 SYDVKM. There are 14 residues in the CDR3. Written as DNA, the CDR3 is TGTGCCAGCAGTTCAACCCCGACAGCCTACGAGCAGTACTTC. Translating it yields CASSSTPTAYEQYF. Drawing the rest from reference TRBV28 and TRBJ2-7, the complete variable domain is DVKVTQSSRYLVKRTGEKVFLECVQDMDHENMFWYRQDPGLGLRLIYFSYDVKMKEKGDIPEGYSVSREKKERFSLILESASTNQTSMYLCASSSTPTAYEQYFGPGTRLTVT.

The chain has TRBV14 and TRBJ2-2; no clear D gene. Germline V lookup: CDR1 SGHDN, CDR2 FVKESK. The CDR3 covers 12 residues. With 2 bases removed from V and 5 bases from J, the gap between germline ends came to 3 bases. CDR3 nucleotides: TGTGCCAGCAGCCAATATACCGGGGAGCTGTTTTTT. It yields the protein CASSQYTGELFF.

The table lists this clone with a few counts. This chain uses TRBV7-8 with TRBJ2-2; 13 nucleotides align to TRBD2. V trimming: 5 bases; J trimming: 2 bases; junction bases outside the gene matches: 11. Germline-derived CDR1 and CDR2 are SGHVS and FQNEAQ. There are 19 residues in the CDR3. The CDR3 DNA reads as TGTGCCAGCAGCACCAGACTAGCGGGGGGCACCGTCAACACCGGGGAGCTGTTTTTT. This translates into CASSTRLAGGTVNTGELFF. Full variable domain (remainder filled in from reference TRBV7-8 and TRBJ2-2): GAGVSQSPRYKVAKRGQDVALRCDPISGHVSLFWYQQALGQGPEFLTYFQNEAQLDKSGLPSDRFFAERPEGSVSTLKIQRTQQEDSAVYLCASSTRLAGGTVNTGELFFGEGSRLTVL.

V is TRBV5-1 and J is TRBJ2-7, with D perhaps TRBD1 (5 bases). Trimming took off 0 bases at V and 2 bases at J, with 9 bases between the two ends. The CDR3 has 14 amino acids. CDR1 and CDR2 (germline): SGHRS, YFSETQ. CDR3 protein: CASSLEAGTYEQYF. The DNA of the CDR3 is TGCGCCAGCAGCTTGGAGGCAGGGACCTACGAGCAGTACTTC.

The rearrangement joins TRBV19 to TRBJ2-7; D is undetermined. V shed 3 bases and J shed 1 base, with 13 bases lying between them. The CDR3 runs to 15 residues. Germline V CDR1 and CDR2: LNHDA, SQIVND (reference sequence). CDR3 coding DNA: TGTGCCAGTAGTATCGGGCCGAACCCTTCCTACGAGCAGTACTTC. It specifies CASSIGPNPSYEQYF.

The chain recombines TRBV1 with TRBJ1-2. TRBV1 constitutes a pseudogene. The CDR3 loop spans 17 amino acids. CDR3 coding DNA: TGCGCCAGCAGCCAAGGGGGGAGAGGGAGAAGTAACTATGGCTACACCTTC. As protein: CASSQGGRGRSNYGYTF.

This clone has just a few counts. This chain links TRBV9 with TRBJ1-1, with D possibly matching TRBD1 (5 bases). Deletions cut 7 bases from V and 0 bases from J, with 7 bases between. The CDR3 has 12 amino acids. Germline V CDR1 and CDR2: SGDLS, YYNGEE. For the CDR3, the DNA is TGTGCCAGCCGGGGGGTGAACACTGAAGCTTTCTTT. Translating gives CASRGVNTEAFF. The full variable domain, its missing parts supplied by reference TRBV9 and TRBJ1-1, is DSGVTQTPKHLITATGQRVTLRCSPRSGDLSVYWYQQSLDQGLQFLIQYYNGEERAKGNILERFSAQQFPDLHSELNLSSLELGDSALYFCASRGVNTEAFFGQGTRLTVV.

This clone has more than one count but fewer than ten. The CDR3 region is CAISAREGLDIQYF. The CDR3 DNA reads TGTGCCATCAGTGCCAGGGAGGGCCTGGACATTCAGTACTTC. The chain uses TRBV10-3 and TRBJ2-4; 7 nucleotides agree with TRBD2. V lost 4 bases, J lost 8 bases, and 8 bases stayed unmatched. Germline CDR1 and CDR2: ENHRY and SYGVKD. This CDR3 has 14 amino acids.

This clone was recorded at least ten times. The V and J genes are TRBV11-3 and TRBJ2-5; 15 bases line up with TRBD2. Germline CDR1 and CDR2: SGHNT and YENEEA. There are 16 residues in the CDR3. Germline trimming cut 4 bases from V and 4 bases from J; bases unmatched to any gene: 4. CDR3 sequence (DNA): TGTGCCAGCAGCTCATCGGGACTAGCGGGGGGAGAGACCCAGTACTTC. Amino acid sequence: CASSSSGLAGGETQYF.